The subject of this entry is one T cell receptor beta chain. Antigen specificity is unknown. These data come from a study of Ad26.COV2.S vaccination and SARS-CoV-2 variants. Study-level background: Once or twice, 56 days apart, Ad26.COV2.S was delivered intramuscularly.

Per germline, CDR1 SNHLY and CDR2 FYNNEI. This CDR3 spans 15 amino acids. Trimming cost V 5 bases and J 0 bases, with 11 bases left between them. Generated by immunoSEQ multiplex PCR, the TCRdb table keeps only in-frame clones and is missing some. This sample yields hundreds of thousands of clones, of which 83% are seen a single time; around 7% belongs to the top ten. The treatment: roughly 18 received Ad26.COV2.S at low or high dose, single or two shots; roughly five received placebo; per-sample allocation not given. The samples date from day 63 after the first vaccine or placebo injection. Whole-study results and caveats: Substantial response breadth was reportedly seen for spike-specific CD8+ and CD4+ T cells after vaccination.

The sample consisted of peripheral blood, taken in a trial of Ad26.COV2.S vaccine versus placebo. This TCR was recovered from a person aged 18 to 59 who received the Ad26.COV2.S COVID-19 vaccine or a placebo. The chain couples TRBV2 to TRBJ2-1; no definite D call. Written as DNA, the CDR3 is TGTGCCAGCAGTCACAGCGTAAGCTCCTACAATGAGCAGTTCTTC. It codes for CASSHSVSSYNEQFF.